Listed below are T cell receptor beta chains from one sample, sequenced in a study of siplizumab effects on memory and regulatory T cells. Generated by immunoSEQ multiplex PCR, the TCRdb table keeps only in-frame clones and is missing some. Here the sample spans approximately 100,000 clones, over 90% being singletons. Input material: non-Treg CD4+ T cells sorted from blood. Receptors originate from a human donor in good health. CDR3s include the opening cysteine and the closing phenylalanine or tryptophan. The D gene is left open where the match is weak. Rows may omit the clone size; those that give it use once, few, many or a size class.

V,J,size,D,DNA,CDR3
TRBV5-1,TRBJ2-1,once,NA,TGCGCCAGCAGCTTGGAACCGAACAATGAGCAGTTCTTC,CASSLEPNNEQFF
TRBV6-5,TRBJ1-1,NA,TRBD1,TGTGCCAGCAGTCCCGGGACAGGGAACACTGAAGCTTTCTTT,CASSPGTGNTEAFF
TRBV5-1,TRBJ2-1,few,NA,TGCGCCAGCAGCGCCGGCAACGGATACGGCAATGAGCAGTTCTTC,CASSAGNGYGNEQFF
TRBV27,TRBJ2-7,NA,NA,TGTGCCAGCAGTTTTGGGGAATCTAGCTCCGAGCAGTACTTC,CASSFGESSSEQYF
TRBV21-1,TRBJ2-7,NA,NA,TGTGCCAGCAGCAAAGGGGCGGACAAGTCGATGCCCTCCTACGAGCAGTACTTC,CASSKGADKSMPSYEQYF
TRBV29-1,TRBJ2-7,NA,NA,TGCAGCGTTGTATCCTACGAGCAGTACTTC,CSVVSYEQYF
TRBV2,TRBJ2-2,NA,TRBD1,TGTGCCAGCAGTGAAAGAGACAGGGCCACCGGGGAGCTGTTTTTT,CASSERDRATGELFF
TRBV5-5,TRBJ2-6,NA,NA,TGTGCCAGCAGCTTGGATTTGGCTGGGGCCAACGTCCTGACTTTC,CASSLDLAGANVLTF
TRBV10-1,TRBJ1-1,NA,NA,TGCGCCAGCAGTGATCCAGGGAGCTATGGGGCTTTCTTT,CASSDPGSYGAFF
TRBV7-9,TRBJ1-1,NA,NA,TGTGCCAGCAGCTCCCAGGGGAACACTGAAGCTTTCTTT,CASSSQGNTEAFF
TRBV25-1,TRBJ1-1,NA,TRBD1,TGTGCCAGCAGTGATCTTGGGACAGGGTTTAAGAACACTGAAGCTTTCTTT,CASSDLGTGFKNTEAFF
TRBV28,TRBJ1-2,NA,NA,TGTGCCAGCAGGGTTACCGGGACGGCCCTGGGCTACACCTTC,CASRVTGTALGYTF
TRBV6-1,TRBJ1-5,NA,TRBD1,TGTGCCAGCAGCATAGGGGGCGACCAGCCCCAGCATTTT,CASSIGGDQPQHF
TRBV28,TRBJ1-5,NA,NA,TGTGCCAGCAGGGGGCGTACACCTTTAGTTGAGCCCCAGCATTTT,CASRGRTPLVEPQHF
TRBV11-3,TRBJ1-1,NA,NA,TGTGCCAGCAGCGAGAATGGAGGCGTCACTGAAGCTTTCTTT,CASSENGGVTEAFF
TRBV29-1,TRBJ1-1,NA,NA,TGCAGCGTTGCCGGGATCTATACGAACACTGAAGCTTTCTTT,CSVAGIYTNTEAFF
TRBV28,TRBJ2-1,NA,NA,TGTGCCAGCGCACGGGGGGCGTCGAGCTCCTACAATGAGCAGTTCTTC,CASARGASSSYNEQFF
TRBV7-8,TRBJ1-1,NA,NA,TGTGCCAGCAGCTTATTCTCGGGCACCGGACAGTCTGAAGCTTTCTTT,CASSLFSGTGQSEAFF
TRBV7-2,TRBJ1-5,NA,TRBD1,TGTGCCAGCAGCATGGCCGGGACAGGGAGCAATCAGCCCCAGCATTTT,CASSMAGTGSNQPQHF
TRBV28,TRBJ2-1,NA,TRBD1,TGTGCCAGCAGTTTGTGGGACAGGTACAATGAGCAGTTCTTC,CASSLWDRYNEQFF
TRBV2,TRBJ2-1,NA,TRBD2,TGTGCCAGCAGTGATGTAGGACTAGCGGGCGATGAGCAGTTCTTC,CASSDVGLAGDEQFF
TRBV28,TRBJ2-1,NA,NA,TGTGCCATCCAACAGATCTCCGGTGAGCAGTTCTTC,CAIQQISGEQFF
TRBV28,TRBJ1-1,NA,NA,TGTGCCAGCAGTAGGGGGGGCACTGAAGCTTTCTTT,CASSRGGTEAFF
TRBV28,TRBJ2-1,NA,NA,TGTGCCAGCAGTTTCGGGGGCTCCTACAATGAGCAGTTCTTC,CASSFGGSYNEQFF
TRBV5-1,TRBJ1-6,NA,TRBD1,TGCGCCAGCACTCCGGGACAGGAGGATTCACCCCTCCACTTT,CASTPGQEDSPLHF
TRBV18,TRBJ2-7,NA,NA,TGTGCCAGCTCACCTGACAGTCATTCCTACGAGCAGTACTTC,CASSPDSHSYEQYF
TRBV20-1,TRBJ2-3,NA,NA,TGCAGTGCTAGCGGACATACGCAGTATTTT,CSASGHTQYF
TRBV28,TRBJ2-2,NA,TRBD2,TGTGCCAGCAGCAAAACCAGGACTAGCGGGAGGGCGAACACCGGGGAGCTGTTTTTT,CASSKTRTSGRANTGELFF
TRBV27,TRBJ2-2,NA,NA,TGTGCCAGCACCAGGGGAAGGGTAAACACCGGGGAGCTGTTTTTT,CASTRGRVNTGELFF
TRBV5-5,TRBJ1-2,NA,NA,TGTGCCAGCAGCTTCAATGACTATGGCTACACCTTC,CASSFNDYGYTF
TRBV5-4,TRBJ2-7,NA,TRBD1,TGTGCCAGCAGCGGGCGGACAGGGACGGTCTACGAGCAGTACTTC,CASSGRTGTVYEQYF
TRBV28,TRBJ2-7,NA,NA,TGTGCCAGCAGTTTATCCAACTACGAGCAGTACTTC,CASSLSNYEQYF
TRBV7-3,TRBJ2-7,NA,TRBD1,TGTGCCAGCAGCTTTGGGGGGACAGGGAGGGACGAGCAGTACTTC,CASSFGGTGRDEQYF
TRBV14,TRBJ2-7,NA,NA,TGTGCCAGCAGCCAATGGGATCAGCCTTACGAGCAGTACTTC,CASSQWDQPYEQYF
TRBV6-5,TRBJ1-2,NA,NA,TGTGCCAGCAGTTTAGAGGGAAACTATGGCTACACCTTC,CASSLEGNYGYTF
TRBV13,TRBJ1-2,once,TRBD1,TGTGCCAGCAGCTTAGACAGACAGGGGTCTGGGGGCTACACCTTC,CASSLDRQGSGGYTF
TRBV5-4,TRBJ1-2,NA,NA,TGTGCCAGCAGCTCGGGGACCTACTATGGCTACACCTTC,CASSSGTYYGYTF
TRBV5-1,TRBJ2-5,NA,TRBD2,TGCGCCAGCAGCTTTGGGAGCGGGATCGCGTCCGAGACCCAGTACTTC,CASSFGSGIASETQYF
TRBV28,TRBJ1-2,once,NA,TGTGCCAGCAGACAGGACTATGGCTACACCTTC,CASRQDYGYTF
TRBV28,TRBJ1-2,NA,NA,TGTGCCAGCAGTTGGAATGAAGGGGTTGATGGCTACACCTTC,CASSWNEGVDGYTF
TRBV4-2,TRBJ2-7,NA,NA,TGTGCCAGCAGCCAAGCGGAACTCTTATCCTACGAGCAGTACTTC,CASSQAELLSYEQYF
TRBV5-4,TRBJ2-3,NA,NA,TGTGCCAGCAGGCAGGGCGAGTTTTCCCCAGATACGCAGTATTTT,CASRQGEFSPDTQYF
TRBV5-6,TRBJ2-1,NA,NA,TGTGCCAGCAGCTACCGGGGGTCCAATGAGCAGTTCTTC,CASSYRGSNEQFF
TRBV11-2,TRBJ1-4,once,NA,TGTGCCAGCAGCACCCGGACCGCGAATGAAAAACTGTTTTTT,CASSTRTANEKLFF
TRBV2,TRBJ2-1,NA,NA,TGTGCCAGCAGTGGTCTCTCAAAGGGAATGCATGGGCAGTTCTTC,CASSGLSKGMHGQFF
TRBV10-1,TRBJ1-1,NA,NA,TGCGCCAGCAGTGAGTCTACTCCGGGACCAAACACTGAAGCTTTCTTT,CASSESTPGPNTEAFF
TRBV7-9,TRBJ2-5,once,TRBD2,TGTGCCAGCAGCCGACTAGCGGGAGGATCAGGGTCGGAGACCCAGTACTTC,CASSRLAGGSGSETQYF
TRBV27,TRBJ1-1,NA,TRBD1,TGTGCCAGCAGTCTACAGGCCGGGACAGGGGTAGGGACTGAAGCTTTCTTT,CASSLQAGTGVGTEAFF
TRBV9,TRBJ1-1,NA,NA,TGTGCCAGCAGCCCAAGCGGGGCCTTCCATGAAGCTTTCTTT,CASSPSGAFHEAFF
TRBV29-1,TRBJ2-1,NA,TRBD2,TGCAGCGTTGAAGATCGAACTAGCGGAAACAATGAGCAGTTCTTC,CSVEDRTSGNNEQFF
TRBV10-2,TRBJ2-7,NA,TRBD1,TGCGCCAGCAGTGATCAGGGACAGGGGCCCTACGAGCAGTACTTC,CASSDQGQGPYEQYF
TRBV9,TRBJ2-7,NA,NA,TGTGCCAGCAGCGTAGGCTCCGGTCAGGGTCGCAGCTACGAGCAGTACTTC,CASSVGSGQGRSYEQYF
TRBV19,TRBJ1-6,NA,NA,TGTGCCAGTAGTCCACAGGGTTCACGACAGAAGAATTCACCCCTCCACTTT,CASSPQGSRQKNSPLHF
TRBV30,TRBJ1-5,NA,NA,TGTGCCTGGACCCAGCGGTCGTCAAATCAGCCCCAGCATTTT,CAWTQRSSNQPQHF
TRBV6-5,TRBJ2-7,once,TRBD1,TGTGCCAGCAGTTACTCCCGGGACAGGGGAAACGAGCAGTACTTC,CASSYSRDRGNEQYF
TRBV9,TRBJ2-1,NA,TRBD1,TGTGCCAGCAGCGTGGGACAGGGTTGGGATGAGCAGTTCTTC,CASSVGQGWDEQFF
TRBV19,TRBJ2-6,NA,NA,TGTGCCAGTAGTATTACCCACTCTGGGGCCAACGTCCTGACTTTC,CASSITHSGANVLTF
TRBV18,TRBJ2-1,NA,NA,TGTGCCAGCTCACTTTATAATAACAGGGGAGGCCCTACATACAATGAGCAGTTCTTC,CASSLYNNRGGPTYNEQFF